A single T cell receptor beta chain is shown here with its context. Sequencing was performed with immunoSEQ multiplex PCR; in TCRdb, only in-frame clones are kept and a portion is missing. The sample yields roughly 120,000 clones, 75% to 90% seen once. Per the germline V gene, CDR1 is SNHLY and CDR2 is FYNNEI. This CDR3 region has 17 residues. Unmatched junction bases numbered 11, after V lost 7 bases and J lost 1 base. This sample was included in a study of PD-L1 blockade in urothelial cancer. Stated time point: peripheral blood 6 weeks after treatment start. Patients were diagnosed with urothelial carcinoma, either locally advanced or metastatic.

This receptor was identified in a man aged 55 to 70 with urothelial cancer. The sequencing here drew on PBMCs, taken around atezolizumab (anti-PD-L1) treatment. V usage is TRBV2 and J usage is TRBJ2-3, with 10 bases identical to TRBD2. The CDR3 reads CASKPPSGGAGTDTQYF. The CDR3 DNA follows: TGTGCCAGCAAGCCACCGAGCGGGGGGGCCGGCACAGATACGCAGTATTTT. Full variable domain (remainder filled in from reference TRBV2 and TRBJ2-3): EPEVTQTPSHQVTQMGQEVILRCVPISNHLYFYWYRQILGQKVEFLVSFYNNEISEKSEIFDDQFSVERPDGSNFTLKIRSTKLEDSAMYFCASKPPSGGAGTDTQYFGPGTRLTVL.